This T cell receptor (beta chain) is drawn from a study of control samples from healthy donors and cancer patients. J gave up 4 bases and V 2 bases, and 6 bases lay outside the gene matches. This CDR3 has 15 residues. The germline CDR1 and CDR2 sequences are SGHKS and YYEKEE (reference sequence). TCRdb's table, derived via immunoSEQ multiplex PCR, lists solely in-frame clones and lacks some. This sample has under 150,000 clones, with roughly 88% found just once. This chain connects TRBV5-5 to TRBJ1-1; 9 bases fit TRBD1. The material sequenced was blood. The source of this sequence is a man aged 40-49 years in good health. For the CDR3, the DNA is TGTGCCAGCAGCTTCGGACAGGGGTTGGCCACTGAAGCTTTCTTT. Its translation: CASSFGQGLATEAFF. Filled out from reference TRBV5-5 and TRBJ1-1, the complete variable domain reads DAGVTQSPTHLIKTRGQQVTLRCSPISGHKSVSWYQQVLGQGPQFIFQYYEKEERGRGNFPDRFSARQFPNYSSELNVNALLLGDSALYLCASSFGQGLATEAFFGQGTRLTVV.